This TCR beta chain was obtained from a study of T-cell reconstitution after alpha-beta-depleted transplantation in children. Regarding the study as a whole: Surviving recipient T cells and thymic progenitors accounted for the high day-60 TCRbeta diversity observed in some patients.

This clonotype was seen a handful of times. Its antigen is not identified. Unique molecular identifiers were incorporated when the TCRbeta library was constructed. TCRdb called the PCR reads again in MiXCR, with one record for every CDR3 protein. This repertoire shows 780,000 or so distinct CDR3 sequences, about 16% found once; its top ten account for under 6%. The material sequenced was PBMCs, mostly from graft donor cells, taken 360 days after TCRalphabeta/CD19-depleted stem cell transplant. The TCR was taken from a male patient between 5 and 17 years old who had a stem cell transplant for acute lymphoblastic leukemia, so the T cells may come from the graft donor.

The CDR3 DNA is TGCAGTGCTACTAGGACAGGCAGAGACACCGGGGAGCTGTTTTTT. Translating gives CSATRTGRDTGELFF. J is TRBJ2-2 and V is TRBV20-1; 7 nucleotides line up with TRBD1. V was pared by 4 bases and J by 3 bases, with 8 bases of the junction left unmatched. The CDR3 loop spans 15 amino acids. Germline V lookup: CDR1 DFQATT, CDR2 SNEGSKA (reference sequence).